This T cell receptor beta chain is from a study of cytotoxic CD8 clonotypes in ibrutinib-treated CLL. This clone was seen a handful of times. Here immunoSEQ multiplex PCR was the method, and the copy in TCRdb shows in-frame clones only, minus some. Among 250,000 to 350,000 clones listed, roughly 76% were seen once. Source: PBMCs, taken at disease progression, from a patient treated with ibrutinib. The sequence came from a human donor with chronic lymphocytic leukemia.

The CDR3 sequence: CASSYGTGVGEQYF. The CDR3 region has the DNA TGTGCCAGCAGTTACGGGACAGGTGTGGGAGAGCAGTACTTC. V is TRBV6-5 and J is TRBJ2-7; TRBD1 matches 8 bases. From germline, CDR1 is MNHEY and CDR2 SVGAGI. With 2 bases clipped from V and 7 bases from J, the junction kept 7 bases outside the gene matches. The CDR3 is 14 residues long.